A single T cell receptor (beta chain) is shown here with its context. The CDR3 has 15 residues. From germline, CDR1 is SNHLY and CDR2 FYNNEI. These data come from a study of T cells expressing NK-cell markers. TCRdb derives one entry per CDR3 protein from the 5' RACE reads, leaving out DNA. The listing contains roughly 390,000 distinct CDR3 sequences. The receptor's source is a man aged 18-75 years in good health. The chain uses TRBV2 and TRBJ1-5. Sequencing was performed on blood T cells: a sorted CD56 or NKG2C T cell subset, CD4+ or CD8+ T cells, or bulk PBMC T cells (not recorded which). The CDR3: CASKGPSVGNQPQHF.